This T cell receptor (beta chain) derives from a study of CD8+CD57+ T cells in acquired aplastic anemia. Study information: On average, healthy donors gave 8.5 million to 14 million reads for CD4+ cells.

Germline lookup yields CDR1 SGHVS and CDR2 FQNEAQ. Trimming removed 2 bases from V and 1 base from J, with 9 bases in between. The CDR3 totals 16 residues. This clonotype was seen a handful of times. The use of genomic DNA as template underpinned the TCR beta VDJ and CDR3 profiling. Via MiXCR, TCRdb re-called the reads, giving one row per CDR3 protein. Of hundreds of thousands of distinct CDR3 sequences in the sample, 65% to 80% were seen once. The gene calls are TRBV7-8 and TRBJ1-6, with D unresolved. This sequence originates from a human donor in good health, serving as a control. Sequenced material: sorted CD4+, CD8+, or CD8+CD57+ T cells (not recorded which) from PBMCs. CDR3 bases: TGTGCCAGCAGCTTAACAGACCGTTCCTATAATTCACCCCTCCACTTT. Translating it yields CASSLTDRSYNSPLHF.